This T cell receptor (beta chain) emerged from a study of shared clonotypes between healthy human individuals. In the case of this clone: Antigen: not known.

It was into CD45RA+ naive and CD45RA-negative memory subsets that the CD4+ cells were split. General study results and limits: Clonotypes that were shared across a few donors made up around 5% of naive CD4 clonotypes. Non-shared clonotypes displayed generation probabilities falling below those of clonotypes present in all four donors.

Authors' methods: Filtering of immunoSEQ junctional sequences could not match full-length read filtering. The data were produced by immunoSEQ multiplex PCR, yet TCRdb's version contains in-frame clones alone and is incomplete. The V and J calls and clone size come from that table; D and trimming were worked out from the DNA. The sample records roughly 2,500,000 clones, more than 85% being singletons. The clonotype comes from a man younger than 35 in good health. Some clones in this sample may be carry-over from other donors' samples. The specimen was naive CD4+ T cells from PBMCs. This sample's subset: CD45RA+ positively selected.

The DNA of the CDR3 is TGTGCCAGCAGTTTACCCTTGGGGCAGGTGAATGAGCAGTTCTTC. Translation: CASSLPLGQVNEQFF. The V and J genes are TRBV28 and TRBJ2-1; D possibly corresponds to TRBD1 (5 bases). V lost 2 bases and J 7 bases, leaving 15 bases between the germline ends. The CDR3 runs to 15 residues. Germline V CDR1 and CDR2: MDHEN, SYDVKM.